Below, one T cell receptor beta chain is given with its context. Its antigen is currently not known. Base-call qualities are not available, and no considerably larger clone is one nucleotide away. Additional DNA sequences in this sample encode the identical CDR3. This record belongs to a study of brain T cells in children with intractable seizures (dated by TCRdb to 2020 to 2022). Study-wide context: Resected brain tissue from some 53 pediatric epilepsy surgery cases was first screened for immune gene transcripts using a NanoString immunology panel. Among the approximately twelve selected surgery cases, pre-surgery blood was additionally sequenced for eight, leaving four cases with brain tissue only. The research as a whole found: Because sequencing depth was different between pre-surgery and post-surgery blood, clones absent from the pre-surgery sample may reflect undersampling. The patients' HCMV serostatus was not known, and viral specificity was inferred solely from CDR3 sequence similarity.

The sample's time point label, decoded: blood from clinic visit 5 months post-surgery; TSC patient then seizure free. Surgery cases with the highest brain T cell transcript signatures were selected for TCR beta chain sequencing of brain tissue and, where available, blood. Patients had been treated with at least one anti-epileptic drug before surgery. TCR-sequenced patients were children with drug-resistant epilepsy due to tuberous sclerosis complex, focal cortical dysplasia, Rasmussen encephalitis or hemimegalencephaly. Bulk genomic DNA was extracted from unsorted brain tissue and whole blood with the Monarch genomic DNA purification kit. Reading the germline V gene (reference sequence) gives CDR1 LNHDA and CDR2 SQIVND. The CDR3 runs 14 amino acids, cysteine and phenylalanine included. The retained sequence is limited to the CDR3, 42 bases, with the frame set at the first base. The V and J ends are trimmed by 3 bases and 5 bases, leaving 14 bases between them.

The immunoSEQ assay was applied to genomic DNA to generate the TCR beta chain sequences. The study's own analysis went as follows. CDR3 sequences that did not begin with the conserved framework cysteine at position 104 were removed by hand. Clonality was calculated as one minus the normalized Shannon's Diversity Index, with values ranging from 0 (maximal diversity) to 1 (oligoclonal). Chi-squared comparison-of-proportions tests were used to check whether the frequency of the same CDR3 differed between samples, for example brain versus blood. Public clonotypes were identified through searches of immuneACCESS, and similarity to known antiviral clonotypes was evaluated with the VDJdb browser. TCRdb provides this immuneACCESS table in a form limited to in-frame rearrangements. Some clones are lacking; in checked studies, under half of them reflect an unresolved V gene, and why the rest are absent is not known. The V and J calls and the clone size are those of that table, but D and trimming were determined from the DNA. The sample data list about 350,000 clones, and roughly 92% of these were observed just once. In total, the top ten clones hold 5% to 7% of the sample.

Source: peripheral blood, taken roughly 5 months after surgery. The TCR was taken from a boy under three years old with tuberous sclerosis and intractable seizures. This chain joins TRBV19 to TRBJ2-7; 6 matching bases give a weak D call of TRBD1. The nucleotide sequence reads as follows: TGTGCCAGTAGTATCGGCAGGGGAATTCACGAGCAGTACTTC. The translation is CASSIGRGIHEQYF.